A selection of T cell receptor beta chains follows, all from one sample in a study of Graves' ophthalmopathy and Graves' hyperthyroidism. Using its own MiXCR run on the multiplex PCR reads, TCRdb lists one record per CDR3 protein. The sample has about 390,000 distinct CDR3 sequences, approximately 18% seen once; the top ten hold 2% to 3%. The sequencing sample was made of peripheral blood. Receptors originate from an adult woman with stable Graves' hyperthyroidism. Both conserved end residues are part of each CDR3. Some rows have no size entry. The others give once, few or many, or a class for an expanded clone.

V | size | CDR3
TRBV19 | . | CASSIRGQSMEQYF
TRBV3-1 | many | CASSHPGLAYEQYF
TRBV6-5 | many | CASRRTSGRASEQYF
TRBV30 | many | CAWTPSGGRETQYF
TRBV19 | many | CASSTNSNQPQHF
TRBV27 | few | CASSFGLTYEQYF
TRBV6-5 | many | CASSRSWTGGPNGYTF
TRBV30 | many | CAWSPGTAYEQYF
TRBV15 | many | CATSRDLSQFYGYTF
TRBV28 | . | CASSLTALNTEAFF
TRBV12-3/TRBV12-4 | many | CASSHSTYEQYF
TRBV4-1 | few | CASSQRAGGEQYF
TRBV28 | . | CASSFVGLAGGHGPISYEQYF
TRBV2 | many | CATGGSPNTEAFF
TRBV20-1 | few | CSAAEGRGLLGIQYF
TRBV2 | many | CASSGTGGATFEAFF
TRBV20-1 | many | CSARATLAGGPSWETQYF
TRBV6-1 | . | CASRPLGEETRYF
TRBV28 | many | CASSLTTGLKPYEQYF
TRBV4-2 | many | CASSQDRGRLYEQYF